A selection of T cell receptor beta chains follows, all from one sample in a study of blood T cell repertoires in COVID-19. Sequencing used immunoSEQ multiplex PCR; TCRdb keeps in-frame clones, though not all of them. This sample yields fewer than 250,000 clones, of which 80% to 90% are seen a single time; roughly 2.5% belongs to the top ten. Sample: peripheral blood. All receptors come from a man younger than 40 with COVID-19, enrolled during active disease. Each CDR3 is given with its conserved first and last residue. D genes are given only for firm matches. Clone size is stated in some rows and not others, as once, few, many or a class when expanded.

D gene,J gene,clone size,V gene,CDR3 DNA,CDR3 protein
TRBD2,TRBJ2-7,.,TRBV10-3,TGTGCCATCAGTGATAGTGTAGCGGGAATACGCTACGAGCAGTACTTC,CAISDSVAGIRYEQYF
.,TRBJ1-1,few,TRBV6-5,TGTGCCAGCACTCAAGACAGGTGGAACACTGAAGCTTTCTTT,CASTQDRWNTEAFF
TRBD1,TRBJ2-5,.,TRBV5-4,TGTGCCAGCAGCCCCAGGGACAGGGTTTTGCGGCAAGAGACCCAGTACTTC,CASSPRDRVLRQETQYF
.,TRBJ1-5,.,TRBV3-1/TRBV3-2,TGTGCCAGCAGCCAAGCGTACCAGAATCAGCCCCAGCATTTT,CASSQAYQNQPQHF
TRBD1,TRBJ2-7,.,TRBV7-2,TGTGCCAGCAGCCCCCGGGACAGGGGGCAATACGAGCAGTACTTC,CASSPRDRGQYEQYF
TRBD1,TRBJ2-2,.,TRBV5-1,TGCGCCAGCAGCCGACAGGGGGCCGACACCGGGGAGCTGTTTTTT,CASSRQGADTGELFF
TRBD1,TRBJ1-5,once,TRBV6-4,TGTGCCAGGCCGCCGGACAGGAACGGCAATCAGCCCCAGCATTTT,CARPPDRNGNQPQHF
TRBD2,TRBJ2-3,.,TRBV7-8,TGTGCCAGCAGCTCAAAGGGAGGGGTCACAGATACGCAGTATTTT,CASSSKGGVTDTQYF
TRBD1,TRBJ1-1,.,TRBV18,TGTGCCAGCTCAATACGGACAGGGGACACTGAAGCTTTCTTT,CASSIRTGDTEAFF
TRBD2,TRBJ2-3,few,TRBV4-1,TGCGCCAGCAGCCAAGATCCGGGGGGGCCAACAGATACGCAGTATTTT,CASSQDPGGPTDTQYF
TRBD1,TRBJ1-1,.,TRBV7-3,TGTGCCAGCAGCTACACAGGGGGCGCCCCGAGGACTGAAGCTTTCTTT,CASSYTGGAPRTEAFF
TRBD2,TRBJ2-7,.,TRBV4-3,TGCGCCAGCAGCCGAACGGCTAGCGGGAAGTGGGTTAGTGGATACGAGCAGTACTTC,CASSRTASGKWVSGYEQYF
.,TRBJ1-2,few,TRBV11-1,TGTGCCAGCAGCTTAGATGGTTTATGGTCAGCGGGTGGCTACACCTTC,CASSLDGLWSAGGYTF